These 14 T cell receptor beta chains share one sample of origin, sequenced in a study of T cell responses to AZD1222 COVID-19 vaccine. The assay was immunoSEQ multiplex PCR, and TCRdb's table has in-frame clones only and misses some. Seen here are roughly 190,000 clones, 92% observed once, and the top ten hold over 1%. The sequenced sample was peripheral blood, obtained on day 0 of AZD1222 vaccination. The receptors were sampled from an adult in good health.

This rearrangement joins TRBV2 to TRBJ2-1; perhaps TRBD2 as D (5 bases). Trimming left V 1 base short and J 8 bases short, with 15 bases between. The CDR3 spans 15 residues. CDR1 is SNHLY, CDR2 FYNNEI, per germline. CDR3 amino acids: CASSEGRISRDEQFF. DNA for the CDR3: TGTGCCAGCAGTGAAGGGAGGATTTCTCGCGATGAGCAGTTCTTC.

The rearrangement joins TRBV7-3 to TRBJ2-5; D might be TRBD2 (7 bases). The germline V gene encodes CDR1 SGHTA and CDR2 FQGTGA. The V end lost 0 bases, the J end lost 3 bases, and 11 bases lay between the germline ends. The CDR3 contains 15 residues. The CDR3 here is CASSLTGGVKETQYF. Here the CDR3 DNA reads TGTGCCAGCAGCTTAACAGGGGGGGTCAAAGAGACCCAGTACTTC.

This chain links TRBV21-1 with TRBJ2-7; the table calls TRBD2, which could not be checked here. TRBV21-1 is noted as a pseudogene. This CDR3 is 14 amino acids long. CDR3 in DNA: TGTGCCAGCAGCAAAAGTAGGAGGCCGGGCGAGCAGTACTTC. Translating gives CASSKSRRPGEQYF.

The chain combines TRBV27 with TRBJ2-7; TRBD1 might be the D (5 bases). Germline V gene sequence: CDR1 MNHEY, CDR2 SMNVEV (reference sequence). The CDR3 has 13 residues. The V end lost 6 bases, the J end lost 3 bases, and 12 bases lay between the germline ends. The CDR3 nucleotides read TGTGCCAGCAGCAAGACAGAGAACTACGAGCAGTACTTC. Amino acid sequence: CASSKTENYEQYF.

The rearrangement joins TRBV28 to TRBJ1-5, with 7 bases that match TRBD1. The CDR3 is 15 residues long. CDR1 is MDHEN, CDR2 SYDVKM, per germline. The V and J ends lost 5 bases and 4 bases, in that order; junction bases with no gene match: 8. CDR3 residues: CASSPQGGPNQPQHF. CDR3 sequence (DNA): TGTGCCAGCAGTCCCCAAGGGGGCCCAAATCAGCCCCAGCATTTT.

The rearrangement uses TRBV7-9 and TRBJ2-1, with D unclear. V was pared by 1 base and J by 6 bases, with 16 bases between. This CDR3 region has 16 residues. Germline-derived CDR1 and CDR2 are SEHNR and FQNEAQ (reference sequence). As DNA, the CDR3 is TGTGCCAGCAGCTTAGGGTCCACAAGGCGCCCCAATGAGCAGTTCTTC. Its translation: CASSLGSTRRPNEQFF.

This chain joins TRBV10-2 and TRBJ2-2; no clear D gene. This CDR3 is 14 amino acids long. Germline CDR1 WSHSY, CDR2 SAAADI. V was pared by 10 bases and J by 0 bases, with 12 bases between. In DNA, the CDR3 is TGCGCCAACCGTAAGTCGGCGAACACCGGGGAGCTGTTTTTT. The encoded protein is CANRKSANTGELFF.

This clone was recorded only once. The chain has TRBV28 and TRBJ1-4; possible D gene TRBD1, 5 bases. The CDR3 has 13 amino acids. The V end lost 7 bases, the J end lost 8 bases, and 14 bases lay between the germline ends. Germline V gene sequence: CDR1 MDHEN, CDR2 SYDVKM. The CDR3 nucleotides read TGTGCCAGCAATCCCGGGGGGGGAGAAAAACTGTTTTTT. Its translation: CASNPGGGEKLFF.

This chain connects TRBV2 to TRBJ1-1; 7 nucleotides match TRBD1. There are 13 residues in the CDR3. The J segment lost 5 bases and the V segment lost 4 bases, leaving 4 bases of the junction unmatched. Germline loops: CDR1 SNHLY, CDR2 FYNNEI. The CDR3 DNA follows: TGTGCCAGCAGTGCGACAGGGATGACTGAAGCTTTCTTT. Translation gives CASSATGMTEAFF.

The V and J genes are TRBV9 and TRBJ1-4; weak D call: TRBD1 (5 bases). The germline V and J ends were trimmed by 2 bases and 6 bases, with 14 bases remaining between them. CDR3 length: 15 amino acids. Per the germline V gene, CDR1 is SGDLS and CDR2 is YYNGEE. CDR3 DNA: TGTGCCAGCAGCGTCTCAGCTGGGGCGGATGAAAAACTGTTTTTT. Translating gives CASSVSAGADEKLFF.

This clone was observed a few times. This chain links TRBV9 with TRBJ1-3, with D unresolved. The CDR3 is 14 amino acids. Germline V gene data show CDR1 as SGDLS and CDR2 as YYNGEE. The V end was cut by 2 bases, the J end by 0 bases, with 6 bases between. This CDR3 reads CASSVNLSGNTIYF. CDR3 in DNA: TGTGCCAGCAGCGTTAACCTCTCTGGAAACACCATATATTTT.

The chain joins TRBV29-1 to TRBJ1-4, with a tentative D call TRBD1 (5 bases). The V end was cut by 5 bases, the J end by 8 bases, with 15 bases between. The germline gives CDR1 SQVTM, CDR2 ANQGSEA. This CDR3 contains 13 residues. This chain's CDR3 is CSVQTTRGEKLFF. Here the CDR3 DNA reads TGCAGCGTTCAAACTACGCGGGGGGAAAAACTGTTTTTT.

The CDR3 bases are TGTGCCAGCAGCTCCCGCGGGGGTAGCGGCTACACCTTC. Translation: CASSSRGGSGYTF. This chain links TRBV28 with TRBJ1-2, with D maybe TRBD1 (5 bases). From germline, CDR1 is MDHEN and CDR2 SYDVKM. V was cut by 6 bases and J by 8 bases, with 16 bases left in between. This CDR3 comprises 13 residues.

This clone was counted a single time. The V gene is TRBV30, the J gene TRBJ1-3, with 7 bases that match TRBD1. The CDR3 covers 15 residues. From germline, CDR1 is GTSNPN and CDR2 SVGIG (reference sequence). J was trimmed by 2 bases and V by 1 base; bases with no gene match: 5. The CDR3 reads CAWSGAGTAGNTIYF. The CDR3, as DNA: TGTGCCTGGAGTGGGGCCGGGACAGCTGGAAACACCATATATTTT.